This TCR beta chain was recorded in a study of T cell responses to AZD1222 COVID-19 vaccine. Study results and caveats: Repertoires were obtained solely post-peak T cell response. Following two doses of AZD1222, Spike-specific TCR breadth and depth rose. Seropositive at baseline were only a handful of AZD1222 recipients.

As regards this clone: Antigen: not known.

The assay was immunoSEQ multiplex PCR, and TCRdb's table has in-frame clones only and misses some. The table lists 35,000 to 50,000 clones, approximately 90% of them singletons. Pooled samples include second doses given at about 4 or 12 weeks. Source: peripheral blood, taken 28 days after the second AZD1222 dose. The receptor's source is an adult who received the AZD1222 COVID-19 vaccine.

The DNA for the CDR3 is TGCAGCGTTGAAGACCCAGGGTCGAACATTCAGTACTTC. It specifies CSVEDPGSNIQYF. The chain has TRBV29-1 and TRBJ2-4, with D possibly TRBD1 on 5 matching bases. CDR3 length: 13 residues. V was clipped by 0 bases and J by 7 bases, with 10 bases between them. The germline CDR1 and CDR2 sequences are SQVTM and ANQGSEA.